This T cell receptor (beta chain) stems from a study of T cells in Graves' hyperthyroidism and ophthalmopathy. This clonotype was recorded many times. Germline V gene lookup returns CDR1 SQVTM and CDR2 ANQGSEA. The ends were cut back, 6 bases at V and 6 bases at J, with 11 bases in the middle. The CDR3 length is 11 residues. TCR beta CDR3 regions were amplified from RNA transcripts. TCR CDR3 regions were first amplified by RT-PCR with HTBI primers. A single record per CDR3 protein comes from TCRdb applying MiXCR to the multiplex PCR reads. The sample lists approximately 640,000 distinct CDR3 sequences, just under 45% occurring once. Exclusion of a patient resulted from uncontrolled infection, other autoimmune disease, pregnancy or lactation.

The clonotype comes from an adult man with Graves' disease, either hyperthyroidism or ophthalmopathy (not recorded which). Sequencing was carried out using peripheral blood or thyroid tissue (not recorded which). The chain uses TRBV29-1 and TRBJ1-2; D perhaps matches TRBD1 (6 bases). The CDR3 DNA follows: TGCAGCGTGGCTACAGGGAATGGCTACACCTTC. Its protein product is CSVATGNGYTF.